This T cell receptor beta chain was documented in a study of T-cell reconstitution after alpha-beta-depleted transplantation in children. Construction of the TCRbeta library involved unique molecular identifiers. TCRdb re-analysed the PCR reads in MiXCR, keeping a single row per CDR3 protein. The table has about 500,000 distinct CDR3 sequences, approximately 32% seen once; the top ten hold approximately 2.3%. This CDR3 region has 13 residues. V was shortened by 8 bases and J by 0 bases, with 10 bases between the two germline ends. V and J are TRBV12-3 or TRBV12-4 and TRBJ1-1, with no clear D. The receptor comes from a human donor who donated a stem cell graft to a child with aplastic anemia. The sequences come from PBMCs from the stem cell graft donor, collected from the stem cell graft. CDR3 nucleotide sequence: TGTGCCAGCCTGAAGTTGATGAACACTGAAGCTTTCTTT. It translates to CASLKLMNTEAFF.